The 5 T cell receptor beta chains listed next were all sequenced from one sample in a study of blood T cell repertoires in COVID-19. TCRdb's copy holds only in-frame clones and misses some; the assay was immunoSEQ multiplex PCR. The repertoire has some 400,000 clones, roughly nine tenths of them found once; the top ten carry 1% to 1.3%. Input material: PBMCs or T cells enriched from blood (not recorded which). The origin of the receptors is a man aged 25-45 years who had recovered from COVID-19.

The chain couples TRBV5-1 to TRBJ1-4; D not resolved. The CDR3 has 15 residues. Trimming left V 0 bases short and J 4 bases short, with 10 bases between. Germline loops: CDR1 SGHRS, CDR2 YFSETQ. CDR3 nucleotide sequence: TGCGCCAGCAGCTTGGCCGCGGGGATTAATGAAAAACTGTTTTTT. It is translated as CASSLAAGINEKLFF.

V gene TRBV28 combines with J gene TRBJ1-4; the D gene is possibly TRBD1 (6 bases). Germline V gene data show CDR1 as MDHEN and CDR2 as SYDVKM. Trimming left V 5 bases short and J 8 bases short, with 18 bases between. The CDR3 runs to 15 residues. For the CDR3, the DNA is TGTGCCAGCAGTCAAGGGGGTCAAACGTCGGAAAAACTGTTTTTT. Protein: CASSQGGQTSEKLFF.

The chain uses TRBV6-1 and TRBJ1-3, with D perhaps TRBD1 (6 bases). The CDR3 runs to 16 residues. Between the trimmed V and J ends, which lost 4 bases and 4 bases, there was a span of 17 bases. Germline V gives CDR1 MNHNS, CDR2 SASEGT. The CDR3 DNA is TGTGCCAGCAGTGTACCTGGGGGGGCGCACGGAAACACCATATATTTT. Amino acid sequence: CASSVPGGAHGNTIYF.

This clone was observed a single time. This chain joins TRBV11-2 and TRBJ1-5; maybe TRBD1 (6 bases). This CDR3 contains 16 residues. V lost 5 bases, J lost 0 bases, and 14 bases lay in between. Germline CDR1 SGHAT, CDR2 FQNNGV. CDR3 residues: CASSPRGGISNQPQHF. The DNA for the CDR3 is TGTGCCAGCAGCCCCCGGGGGGGCATTAGCAATCAGCCCCAGCATTTT.

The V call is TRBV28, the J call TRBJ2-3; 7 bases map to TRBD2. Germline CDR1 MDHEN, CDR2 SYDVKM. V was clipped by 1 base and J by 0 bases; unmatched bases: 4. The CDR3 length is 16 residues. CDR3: CASSLSAAGSTDTQYF. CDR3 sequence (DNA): TGTGCCAGCAGTTTATCTGCAGCGGGAAGCACAGATACGCAGTATTTT.